This T cell receptor (beta chain) is drawn from a study of blood T cell repertoires in COVID-19. At the level of the study: Samples taken during acute and convalescent COVID-19 were collected in the United States, Italy and Spain. Nucleic acid was either cDNA or gDNA, and it came from T cells, B-cell-depleted T cells, or PBMCs.

The length of the CDR3 is 14 residues. The V gene's germline CDR1 is SGHRS and CDR2 YFSETQ. V was clipped by 4 bases and J by 2 bases; unmatched bases: 5. Per the study methods: Scientists estimated how many nucleated cells there were by amplifying reference gene primers. Sequenced by immunoSEQ multiplex PCR; TCRdb stores in-frame clones only, minus some. The V and J calls and the clone size are those of that table, but D and trimming were determined from the DNA. The sample records under 130,000 clones, approximately 72% being singletons. The genes are TRBV5-1 and TRBJ2-7, with 8 positions matching TRBD1. Specimen: peripheral blood. This receptor was identified in a woman between 65 and 79 years old with acute or convalescent COVID-19. The CDR3 is CASSTGQVPYEQYF. DNA of the CDR3: TGCGCCAGCAGCACGGGACAGGTCCCCTACGAGCAGTACTTC.